This T cell receptor (beta chain) appears in the sequencing data of a study of CD8 T cells in ankylosing spondylitis. The germline V gene encodes CDR1 SGHAT and CDR2 FQNNGV. The CDR3 loop spans 15 amino acids. Germline trimming cut 0 bases from V and 9 bases from J; bases unmatched to any gene: 6. On this clonotype: Its antigen is still unknown.

Construction of TCR beta libraries was performed using quantitative 5'-RACE with molecular barcodes. From the 5' RACE reads, TCRdb called clonotypes with MiXCR, one entry per CDR3 protein. The sample contains fewer than 500,000 distinct CDR3 sequences, under 25% of which appear only once. General study points: Seemingly distinctive of ankylosing spondylitis blood was a TCR beta motif formed by eight highly homologous variants. In peripheral blood, disease-linked CD8+ clones occurred at relatively low frequencies. Disease-linked clones reportedly showed significant enrichment in matched ankylosing spondylitis synovial fluid.

The chain couples TRBV11-2 to TRBJ2-1, with 9 bases aligning to TRBD2. The sequencing sample was made of blood, either unsorted or a sorted T cell fraction (not recorded which). This TCR came from a male donor with ankylosing spondylitis. The CDR3 DNA reads as TGTGCCAGCAGCTTAGAGTCTAGCGGGATGATTGAGCAGTTCTTC. This gives the protein CASSLESSGMIEQFF.